Below are 17 T cell receptor beta chains sequenced from a single sample in a study of blood T cell repertoires in COVID-19. Data came from immunoSEQ multiplex PCR; TCRdb stores just in-frame clones and leaves some out. Altogether around 130,000 clones are present, approximately 84% being singletons, with the ten largest covering about a sixth. Material for sequencing was peripheral blood. The receptor set was obtained from a woman at least 80 years old with acute or convalescent COVID-19.

J is TRBJ1-2 and V is TRBV6-5; D unclear. The CDR3 runs to 14 residues. V gave up 2 bases and J gave up 4 bases, with 11 bases separating them. Germline V gives CDR1 MNHEY, CDR2 SVGAGI. The CDR3: CASSYSHESYGYTF. For the CDR3, the DNA is TGTGCCAGCAGTTACAGTCACGAGAGCTATGGCTACACCTTC.

In nucleotides, the CDR3 is TGTGCCAGTAGTCCCTCTAGGGGTTTTTTTCCCCTCCACTTT. Protein sequence: CASSPSRGFFPLHF. The chain couples TRBV19 to TRBJ1-6; possibly TRBD1 for D (5 bases). The CDR3 totals 14 residues. CDR1 and CDR2 (germline): LNHDA, SQIVND (reference sequence). Trimming cost V 5 bases and J 13 bases, with 18 bases left between them. The whole variable domain, remainder taken from reference TRBV19 and TRBJ1-6, is DGGITQSPKYLFRKEGQNVTLSCEQNLNHDAMYWYRQDPGQGLRLIYYSQIVNDFQKGDIAEGYSVSREKKESFPLTVTSAQKNPTAFYLCASSPSRGFFPLHFGNGTRLTVT.

The V call is TRBV11-2, the J call TRBJ2-5; TRBD2 agrees at 10 bases. J was trimmed by 4 bases and V by 1 base; bases with no gene match: 6. There are 16 residues in the CDR3. CDR1 is SGHAT and CDR2 is FQNNGV in the germline V gene. CDR3 nucleotides: TGTGCCAGCAGCTTAGGAGCGGGGGGGGCTTCAGAGACCCAGTACTTC. Translation gives CASSLGAGGASETQYF.

This clone was seen only a few times. The rearrangement uses TRBV11-2 and TRBJ1-2; 7 bases match TRBD1. Trimming cost V 5 bases and J 8 bases; bases outside gene matches: 8. This CDR3 contains 13 residues. Germline CDR1 SGHAT, CDR2 FQNNGV. Here the CDR3 reads CASSPTGSGGYTF. The CDR3 nucleotides are TGTGCCAGCAGCCCGACAGGGTCGGGAGGCTACACCTTC.

The genes are TRBV7-2 and TRBJ2-3; tentative D call: TRBD1 (6 bases). V gave up 3 bases and J gave up 0 bases, with 13 bases separating them. From germline, CDR1 is SGHTA and CDR2 FQGNSA. CDR3 length equals 16 residues. CDR3: CASSFGRGPSTDTQYF. The CDR3 DNA is TGTGCCAGCAGCTTTGGCAGGGGACCGAGCACAGATACGCAGTATTTT.

The V gene is TRBV3-1 (or the pseudogene TRBV3-2), the J gene TRBJ2-5; D is unresolved. The V end was cut by 1 base, the J end by 5 bases, with 23 bases between. CDR1 and CDR2 from the germline V gene are LGHDT and YNNKEL (reference sequence). This CDR3 spans 18 amino acids. CDR3 loop: CASSQAPWAVRRWETQYF. For the CDR3, the DNA is TGTGCCAGCAGCCAAGCCCCCTGGGCCGTCCGACGGTGGGAGACCCAGTACTTC.

The chain recombines TRBV6-4 with TRBJ1-5; 10 bases are a match to TRBD1. Germline values: CDR1 MRHNA, CDR2 SNTAGT. Unmatched junction bases numbered 2, after V lost 6 bases and J lost 3 bases. The CDR3 length is 14 residues. The CDR3 sequence: CASRGTGVNQPQHF. The CDR3 bases are TGTGCCAGCAGGGGGACAGGGGTCAATCAGCCCCAGCATTTT.

In this sample, this clone turned up once. The genes are TRBV10-3 and TRBJ1-1, with D possibly TRBD1 on 6 matching bases. With 0 bases removed from V and 10 bases from J, the gap between germline ends came to 21 bases. The CDR3 consists of 16 residues. From germline, CDR1 is ENHRY and CDR2 SYGVKD. The CDR3 protein is CAISESDGGGGGRAFF. CDR3 in DNA: TGTGCCATCAGTGAGTCGGACGGAGGGGGGGGAGGTAGAGCTTTCTTT.

The chain carries TRBV7-2 and TRBJ2-3, with D possibly TRBD2 on 7 matching bases. CDR3 length: 16 amino acids. Germline loops: CDR1 SGHTA, CDR2 FQGNSA. V was trimmed by 1 base and J by 5 bases, leaving 16 bases between them. The CDR3 DNA sequence: TGTGCCAGCAGCTTAGAGGCTCGGGGGGCGGGAGATACGCAGTATTTT. It yields the protein CASSLEARGAGDTQYF.

The chain couples TRBV6-6 to TRBJ1-1, with TRBD1 matching 8 bases. CDR1 is MNHNY and CDR2 is SVGAGI in the germline V gene (reference sequence). V lost 4 bases, J lost 1 base, and 2 bases stayed unmatched. This CDR3 region has 14 residues. CDR3 DNA: TGTGCCAGCAGTTCCGACAGGGGGAACACTGAAGCTTTCTTT. Protein: CASSSDRGNTEAFF.

The chain links TRBV6-5 to TRBJ1-1; D is undetermined. Germline CDR1 is MNHEY and CDR2 is SVGAGI. The CDR3 is 14 residues long. The germline V and J ends were trimmed by 6 bases and 2 bases, with 13 bases remaining between them. CDR3 in amino acids: CASRLIGSNTEAFF. Here the CDR3 DNA reads TGTGCCAGCAGATTGATAGGGAGTAACACTGAAGCTTTCTTT.

The chain carries TRBV5-6 and TRBJ2-3; 10 bases map to TRBD1. Germline V gene lookup returns CDR1 SGHDT and CDR2 YYEEEE. J gave up 6 bases and V 1 base, and 5 bases lay outside the gene matches. The CDR3 loop spans 15 amino acids. The CDR3 spells CASSLIGQGVDTQYF. The CDR3 nucleotides read TGTGCCAGCAGCTTGATAGGACAGGGGGTTGATACGCAGTATTTT.

The chain joins TRBV30 to TRBJ1-2; 7 nucleotides align to TRBD1. V lost 1 base to trimming and J lost 6 bases; unmatched junction nucleotides: 5. Germline CDR1 and CDR2: GTSNPN and SVGIG (reference sequence). This CDR3 is built from 13 residues. The CDR3 loop reads CAWSGYRGHGYTF. As DNA, the CDR3 is TGTGCCTGGAGTGGATACAGGGGCCATGGCTACACCTTC. Looking up the rest from reference TRBV30 and TRBJ1-2 gives the full variable domain: SQTIHQWPATLVQPVGSPLSLECTVEGTSNPNLYWYRQAAGRGLQLLFYSVGIGQISSEVPQNLSASRPQDRQFILSSKKLLLSDSGFYLCAWSGYRGHGYTFGSGTRLTVV.

This chain uses TRBV6-1 with TRBJ2-5, with 16 bases that match TRBD2. The CDR3 is 18 amino acids. Per the germline V gene, CDR1 is MNHNS and CDR2 is SASEGT. J lost 7 bases, V lost 2 bases, and 10 bases had no gene match. The CDR3: CASSEPPGLAGGVGTQYF. CDR3 in DNA: TGTGCCAGCAGTGAACCGCCGGGACTAGCGGGAGGGGTGGGGACCCAGTACTTC.

This chain joins TRBV4-1 and TRBJ1-2; possibly TRBD1 for D (5 bases). CDR3 length equals 15 residues. The V end lost 1 base, the J end lost 4 bases, and 13 bases lay between the germline ends. Germline CDR1 and CDR2: MGHRA and YSYEKL. In DNA, the CDR3 is TGCGCCAGCAGCCAAGGATGGGGGGGGATCTATGGCTACACCTTC. Protein product: CASSQGWGGIYGYTF.

V usage is TRBV5-1 and J usage is TRBJ1-2; 9 nucleotides align to TRBD1. The J segment lost 7 bases and the V segment lost 3 bases, leaving 13 bases of the junction unmatched. This CDR3 spans 16 amino acids. The germline V gene has CDR1 SGHRS and CDR2 YFSETQ. The CDR3 loop reads CASSSTPGQGTGGYTF. For the CDR3, the DNA is TGCGCCAGCAGCTCTACACCGGGACAGGGAACTGGTGGCTACACCTTC.

This clone came up a few times. The rearrangement links TRBV18 to TRBJ1-1, with D possibly TRBD1 on 6 matching bases. Per the germline V gene, CDR1 is KGHSH and CDR2 is LQKENI. Trimming removed 6 bases from V and 2 bases from J, with 16 bases in between. The length of the CDR3 is 15 residues. CDR3 sequence (DNA): TGTGCCAGCTCCTCCGGGGGGCGGGGAAACACTGAAGCTTTCTTT. Translated: CASSSGGRGNTEAFF. Complete variable domain (other parts from reference TRBV18 and TRBJ1-1): NAGVMQNPRHLVRRRGQEARLRCSPMKGHSHVYWYRQLPEEGLKFMVYLQKENIIDESGMPKERFSAEFPKEGPSILRIQQVVRGDSAAYFCASSSGGRGNTEAFFGQGTRLTVV.